The present entry profiles one TCR beta chain with its context. Antigen unknown. This CDR3 has 16 residues. Germline loops: CDR1 SGDLS, CDR2 YYNGEE. With 3 bases clipped from V and 1 base from J, the junction kept 7 bases outside the gene matches. The data were taken from a study of OX40 agonist ivuxolimab in advanced cancers. Across the whole study: People in dose escalation had one of these cancers: hepatocellular carcinoma, melanoma, renal cell or head and neck cancer. With a range of 23 to 79, age averaged approximately 60 years, and approximately 83% were male. Broader study findings: Among T cells, CD8+ cells averaged more expanded clones than CD4+ cells. Clonal expansion was seen in CD4+ and CD8+ blood T cells by week 6 at 0.1 to 3.0 mg/kg.

Repertoires were generated with immunoSEQ multiplex PCR, while TCRdb's copy carries only in-frame clones and drops some. The sample holds nearly 65,000 clones, roughly nine tenths seen once. This specimen was CD4+ or CD8+ T cells sorted from blood, taken in a trial of the OX40 agonist ivuxolimab. This chain joins TRBV9 and TRBJ1-1, with 9 bases aligning to TRBD1. The sequence came from an adult with an advanced solid tumor such as melanoma, head and neck, liver or kidney cancer. The CDR3 is CASSAGGQGTNTEAFF. The CDR3, as DNA: TGTGCCAGCAGCGCAGGGGGACAGGGAACGAACACTGAAGCTTTCTTT.